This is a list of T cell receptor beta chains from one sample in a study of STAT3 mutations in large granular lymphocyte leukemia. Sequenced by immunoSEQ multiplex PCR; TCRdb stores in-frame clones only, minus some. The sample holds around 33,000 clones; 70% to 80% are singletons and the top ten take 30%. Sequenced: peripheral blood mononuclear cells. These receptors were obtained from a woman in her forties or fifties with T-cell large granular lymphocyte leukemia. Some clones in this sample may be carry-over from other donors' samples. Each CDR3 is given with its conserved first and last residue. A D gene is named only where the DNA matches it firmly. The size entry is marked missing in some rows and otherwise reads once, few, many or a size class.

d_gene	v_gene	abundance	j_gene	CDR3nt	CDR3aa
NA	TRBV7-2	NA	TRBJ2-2	TGTGCCAGCAGCTTAGTCAGGCCCGACGGGGAGCTGTTTTTT	CASSLVRPDGELFF
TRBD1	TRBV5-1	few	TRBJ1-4	TGCGCCAGCAGCGCGGGGACAGGGGGAGTTGAAAAACTGTTTTTT	CASSAGTGGVEKLFF
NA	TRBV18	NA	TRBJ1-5	TGTGCCAGCTCAAGTGGGGTAAATCAGCCCCAGCATTTT	CASSSGVNQPQHF
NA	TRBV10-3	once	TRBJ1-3	TGTGCCATCAGAGGAGGTAGCTCTGGAAACACCATATATTTT	CAIRGGSSGNTIYF
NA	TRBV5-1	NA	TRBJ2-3	TGCGCCAGCAGCTTGGTTGGGGGTAGCACAGATACGCAGTATTTT	CASSLVGGSTDTQYF
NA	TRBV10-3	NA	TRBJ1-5	TGTGCCATCAGTGACTCCCACGGTCAGCCCCAGCATTTT	CAISDSHGQPQHF
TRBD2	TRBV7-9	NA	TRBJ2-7	TGTGCCAGCAGCCCGTCCGGGACTAGTAGCTACGAGCAGTACTTC	CASSPSGTSSYEQYF
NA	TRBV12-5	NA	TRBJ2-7	TGTGCTAGTGGTTTGGCCACTTCGATAGAGCAGTACTTC	CASGLATSIEQYF
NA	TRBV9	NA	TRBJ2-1	TGTGCCAGCAGCCCCTCGATTGCCTCCTACAATGAGCAGTTCTTC	CASSPSIASYNEQFF
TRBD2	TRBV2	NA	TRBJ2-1	TGTGCCAGCAGTACCGGGACTAGCCGCTCCGATGAGCAGTTCTTC	CASSTGTSRSDEQFF
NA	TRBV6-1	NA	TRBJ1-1	TGTGCCAGCAGTGATCATGGCCCGAACACTGAAGCTTTCTTT	CASSDHGPNTEAFF
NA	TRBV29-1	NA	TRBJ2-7	TGCAGCGTTCGCCCAACGGGGCGCGGGGACGAGCAGTACTTC	CSVRPTGRGDEQYF
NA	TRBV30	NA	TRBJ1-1	TGTGCCTGGAGTGTTGGGGGGGGCACTGAAGCTTTCTTT	CAWSVGGGTEAFF
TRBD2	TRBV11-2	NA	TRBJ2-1	TGTGCCAGCAGCTATACTAGCGGGACCGATGAGCAGTTCTTC	CASSYTSGTDEQFF
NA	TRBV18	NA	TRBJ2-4	TGTGCCAGCTCACCGGGCGGGGATTGGGCCAAAAACATTCAGTACTTC	CASSPGGDWAKNIQYF
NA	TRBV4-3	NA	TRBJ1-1	TGCGCCAGCAGCCGGAGTCGGGCGGGAACTGAAGCTTTCTTT	CASSRSRAGTEAFF
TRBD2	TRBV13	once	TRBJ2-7	TGTGCCAGCAGCTTAGGCGGGAGCGGGGGCGACTACGAGCAGTACTTC	CASSLGGSGGDYEQYF